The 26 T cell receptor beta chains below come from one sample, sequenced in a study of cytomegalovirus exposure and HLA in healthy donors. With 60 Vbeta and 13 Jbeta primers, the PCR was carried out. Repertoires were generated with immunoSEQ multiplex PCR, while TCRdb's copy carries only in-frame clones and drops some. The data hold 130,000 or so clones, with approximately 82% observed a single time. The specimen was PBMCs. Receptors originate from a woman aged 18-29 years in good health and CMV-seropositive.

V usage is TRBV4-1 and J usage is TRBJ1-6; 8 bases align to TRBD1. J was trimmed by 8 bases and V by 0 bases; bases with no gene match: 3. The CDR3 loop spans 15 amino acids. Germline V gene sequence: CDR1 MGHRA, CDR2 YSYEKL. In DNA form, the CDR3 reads TGCGCCAGCAGCCAAGAAGGACAGGGTGATTCACCCCTCCACTTT. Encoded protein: CASSQEGQGDSPLHF.

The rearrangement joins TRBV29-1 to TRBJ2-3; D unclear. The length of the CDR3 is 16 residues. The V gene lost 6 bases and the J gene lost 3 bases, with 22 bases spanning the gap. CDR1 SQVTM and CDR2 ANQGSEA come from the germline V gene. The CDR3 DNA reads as TGCAGCGTCGACTCCCCGGATCCGGAGTCGACAGATACGCAGTATTTT. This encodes CSVDSPDPESTDTQYF.

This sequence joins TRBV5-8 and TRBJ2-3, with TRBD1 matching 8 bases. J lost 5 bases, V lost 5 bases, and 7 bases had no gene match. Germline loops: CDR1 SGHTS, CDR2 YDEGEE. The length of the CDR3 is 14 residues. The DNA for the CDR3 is TGTGCCAGCAGATTGTCAGGGGGCGAAGATACGCAGTATTTT. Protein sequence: CASRLSGGEDTQYF.

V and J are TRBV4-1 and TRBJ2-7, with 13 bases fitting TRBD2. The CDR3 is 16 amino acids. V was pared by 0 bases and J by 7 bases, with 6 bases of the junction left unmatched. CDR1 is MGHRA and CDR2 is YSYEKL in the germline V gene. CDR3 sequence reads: CASSQDGLAGVGEQYF. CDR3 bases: TGCGCCAGCAGCCAAGACGGACTAGCGGGGGTAGGAGAGCAGTACTTC.

The CDR3 sequence: CASSPYAGTNTGELFF. Written as DNA, the CDR3 is TGTGCCAGCTCACCATACGCGGGTACGAACACCGGGGAGCTGTTTTTT. The chain recombines TRBV18 with TRBJ2-2; a possible D gene is TRBD2 (5 bases). Germline-derived CDR1 and CDR2 are KGHSH and LQKENI. This CDR3 is 16 amino acids long. Trimming shortened V by 2 bases and J by 0 bases, and 10 bases separated the two germline ends.

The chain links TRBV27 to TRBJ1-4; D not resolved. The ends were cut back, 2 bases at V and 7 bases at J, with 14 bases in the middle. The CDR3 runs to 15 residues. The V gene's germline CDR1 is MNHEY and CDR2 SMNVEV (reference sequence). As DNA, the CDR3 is TGTGCCAGCAGTTTAAAGGGAACTAGGGCTGAAAAACTGTTTTTT. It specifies CASSLKGTRAEKLFF.

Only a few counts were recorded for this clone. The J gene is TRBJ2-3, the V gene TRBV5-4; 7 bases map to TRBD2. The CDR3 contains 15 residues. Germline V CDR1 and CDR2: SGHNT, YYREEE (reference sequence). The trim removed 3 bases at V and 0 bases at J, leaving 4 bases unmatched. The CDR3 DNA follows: TGTGCCAGCAGCTCAAGCGGGGCTAGCACAGATACGCAGTATTTT. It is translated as CASSSSGASTDTQYF. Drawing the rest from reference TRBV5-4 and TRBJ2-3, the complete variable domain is ETGVTQSPTHLIKTRGQQVTLRCSSQSGHNTVSWYQQALGQGPQFIFQYYREEENGRGNFPPRFSGLQFPNYSSELNVNALELDDSALYLCASSSSGASTDTQYFGPGTRLTVL.

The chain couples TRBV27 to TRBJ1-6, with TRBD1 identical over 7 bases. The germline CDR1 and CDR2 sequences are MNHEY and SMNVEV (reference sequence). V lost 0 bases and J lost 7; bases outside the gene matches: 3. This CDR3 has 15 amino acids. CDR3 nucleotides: TGTGCCAGCAGTTTATCGACAGGGCTGAATTCACCCCTCCACTTT. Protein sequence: CASSLSTGLNSPLHF.

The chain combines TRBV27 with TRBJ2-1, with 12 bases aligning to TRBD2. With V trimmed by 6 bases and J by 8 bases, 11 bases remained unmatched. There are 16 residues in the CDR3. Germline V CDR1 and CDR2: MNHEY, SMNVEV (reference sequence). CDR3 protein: CASRPTSGGPWDEQFF. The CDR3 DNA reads TGTGCCAGCAGACCCACTAGCGGGGGGCCCTGGGATGAGCAGTTCTTC.

For the CDR3, the DNA is TGTGCCAGCAGCGTAGGAACAGGGAAGAACGAGCAGTACTTC. Translating it yields CASSVGTGKNEQYF. The chain joins TRBV9 to TRBJ2-7, with a tentative D call TRBD1 (6 bases). Trimming took 0 bases from V and 5 from J, leaving 12 bases between them. CDR3 length equals 14 residues. Germline CDR1 reads SGDLS; CDR2 reads YYNGEE.

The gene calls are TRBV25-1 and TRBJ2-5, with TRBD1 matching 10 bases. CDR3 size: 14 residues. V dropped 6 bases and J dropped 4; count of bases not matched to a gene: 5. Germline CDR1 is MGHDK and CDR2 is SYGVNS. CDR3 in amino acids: CASSQDRGTETQYF. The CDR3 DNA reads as TGTGCCAGCAGCCAGGACAGGGGGACAGAGACCCAGTACTTC.

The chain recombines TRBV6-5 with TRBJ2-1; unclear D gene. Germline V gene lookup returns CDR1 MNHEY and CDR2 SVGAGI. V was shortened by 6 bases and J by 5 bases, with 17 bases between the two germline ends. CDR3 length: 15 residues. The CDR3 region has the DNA TGTGCCAGCAGGCCACAACCTTCGTCCCACAATGAGCAGTTCTTC. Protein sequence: CASRPQPSSHNEQFF.

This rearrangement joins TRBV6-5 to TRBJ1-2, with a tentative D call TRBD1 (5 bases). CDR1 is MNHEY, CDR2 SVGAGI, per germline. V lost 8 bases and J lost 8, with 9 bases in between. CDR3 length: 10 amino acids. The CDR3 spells CASGAAGYTF. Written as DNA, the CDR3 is TGTGCCAGCGGGGCTGCCGGCTACACCTTC.

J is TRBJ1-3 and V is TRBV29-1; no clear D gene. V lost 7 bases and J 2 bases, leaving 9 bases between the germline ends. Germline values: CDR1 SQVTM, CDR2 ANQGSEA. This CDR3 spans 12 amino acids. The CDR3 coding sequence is TGCAGCGCGGCGGATGCTGGAAACACCATATATTTT. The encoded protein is CSAADAGNTIYF.

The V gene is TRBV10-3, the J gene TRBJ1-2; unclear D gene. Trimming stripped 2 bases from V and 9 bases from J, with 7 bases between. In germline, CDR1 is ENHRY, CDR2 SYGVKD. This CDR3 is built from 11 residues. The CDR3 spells CAISEKDSYTF. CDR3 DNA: TGTGCCATCAGTGAGAAAGACAGCTACACCTTC.

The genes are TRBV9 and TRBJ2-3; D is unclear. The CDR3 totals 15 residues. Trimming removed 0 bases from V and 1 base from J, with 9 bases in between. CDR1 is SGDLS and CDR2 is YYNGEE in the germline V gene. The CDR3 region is CASSVGGLRTDTQYF. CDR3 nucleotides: TGTGCCAGCAGCGTAGGCGGTCTCCGCACAGATACGCAGTATTTT.

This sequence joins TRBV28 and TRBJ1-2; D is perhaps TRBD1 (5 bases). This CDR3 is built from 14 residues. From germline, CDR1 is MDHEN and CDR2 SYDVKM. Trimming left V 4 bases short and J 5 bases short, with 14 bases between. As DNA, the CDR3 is TGTGCCAGCAGTTGGTCCAGGGTGGGGTATGGCTACACCTTC. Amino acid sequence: CASSWSRVGYGYTF.

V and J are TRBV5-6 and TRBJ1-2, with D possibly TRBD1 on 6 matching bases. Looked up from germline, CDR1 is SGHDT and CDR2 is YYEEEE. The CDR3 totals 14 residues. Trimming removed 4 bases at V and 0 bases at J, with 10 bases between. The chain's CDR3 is CASSQDSANYGYTF. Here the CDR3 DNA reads TGTGCCAGCAGCCAGGACAGCGCTAACTATGGCTACACCTTC.

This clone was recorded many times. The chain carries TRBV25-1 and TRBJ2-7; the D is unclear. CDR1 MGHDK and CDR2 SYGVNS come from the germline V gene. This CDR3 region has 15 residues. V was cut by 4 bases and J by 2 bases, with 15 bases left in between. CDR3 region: CASSAPGINTYEQYF. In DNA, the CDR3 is TGTGCCAGCAGTGCACCAGGAATTAACACCTACGAGCAGTACTTC.

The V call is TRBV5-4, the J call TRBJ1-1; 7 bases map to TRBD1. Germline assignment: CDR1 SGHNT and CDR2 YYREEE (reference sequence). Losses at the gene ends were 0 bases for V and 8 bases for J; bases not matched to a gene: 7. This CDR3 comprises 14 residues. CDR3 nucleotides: TGTGCCAGCAGCTTGGGCCGGGACAGTACCGAAGCTTTCTTT. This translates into CASSLGRDSTEAFF.

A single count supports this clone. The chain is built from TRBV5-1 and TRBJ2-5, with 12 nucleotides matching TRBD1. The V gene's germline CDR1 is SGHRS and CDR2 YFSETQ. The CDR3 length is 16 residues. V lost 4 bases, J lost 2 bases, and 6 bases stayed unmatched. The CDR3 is CASSGGQGASQETQYF. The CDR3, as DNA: TGCGCCAGCAGCGGGGGACAGGGGGCTTCTCAAGAGACCCAGTACTTC.

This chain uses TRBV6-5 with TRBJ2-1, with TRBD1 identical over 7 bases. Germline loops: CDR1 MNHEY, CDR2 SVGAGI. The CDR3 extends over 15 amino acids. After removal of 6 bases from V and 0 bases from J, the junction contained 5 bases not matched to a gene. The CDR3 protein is CASRIQGSSYNEQFF. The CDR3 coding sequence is TGTGCCAGCAGGATACAGGGGAGCTCCTACAATGAGCAGTTCTTC.

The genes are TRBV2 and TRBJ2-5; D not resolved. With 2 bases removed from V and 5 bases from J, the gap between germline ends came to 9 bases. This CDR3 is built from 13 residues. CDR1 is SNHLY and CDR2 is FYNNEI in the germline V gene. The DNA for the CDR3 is TGTGCCAGCAGTGAAAAGGTCGGGGAGACCCAGTACTTC. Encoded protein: CASSEKVGETQYF. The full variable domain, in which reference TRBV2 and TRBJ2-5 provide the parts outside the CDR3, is EPEVTQTPSHQVTQMGQEVILRCVPISNHLYFYWYRQILGQKVEFLVSFYNNEISEKSEIFDDQFSVERPDGSNFTLKIRSTKLEDSAMYFCASSEKVGETQYFGPGTRLLVL.

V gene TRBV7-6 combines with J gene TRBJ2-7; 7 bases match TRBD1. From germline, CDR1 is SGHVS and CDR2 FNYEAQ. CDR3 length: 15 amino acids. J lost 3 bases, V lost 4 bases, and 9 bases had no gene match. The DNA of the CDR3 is TGTGCCAGCAGCTCCCTAGACAGGGCCGACTACGAGCAGTACTTC. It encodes CASSSLDRADYEQYF.

CDR3 DNA: TGTGCCAGCAGTGAATCAGACTTTGGGAACACCATATATTTT. Amino acid sequence: CASSESDFGNTIYF. The chain couples TRBV6-5 to TRBJ1-3; D uncertain. Trimming took 5 bases from V and 7 from J, leaving 15 bases between them. The CDR3 has 14 amino acids. Germline V gives CDR1 MNHEY, CDR2 SVGAGI.

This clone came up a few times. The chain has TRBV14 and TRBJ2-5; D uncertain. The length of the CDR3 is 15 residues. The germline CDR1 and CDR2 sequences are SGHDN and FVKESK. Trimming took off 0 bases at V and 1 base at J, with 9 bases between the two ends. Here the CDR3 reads CASSQDGVSQETQYF. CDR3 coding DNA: TGTGCCAGCAGCCAAGATGGTGTCAGCCAAGAGACCCAGTACTTC. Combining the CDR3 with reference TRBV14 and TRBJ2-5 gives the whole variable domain EAGVTQFPSHSVIEKGQTVTLRCDPISGHDNLYWYRRVMGKEIKFLLHFVKESKQDESGMPNNRFLAERTGGTYSTLKVQPAELEDSGVYFCASSQDGVSQETQYFGPGTRLLVL.